The rows below give T cell receptor beta chains drawn from one sample of a study of T cells after posttransplantation cyclophosphamide. TCRdb's table, derived via immunoSEQ multiplex PCR, lists solely in-frame clones and lacks some. The profile shows under 20,000 clones, over 65% of them singletons. Here the sequenced sample was PBMCs, taken after an allogeneic stem cell transplant with post-transplant cyclophosphamide. These receptors were obtained from a young adult male patient who received an allogeneic stem cell transplant from a related donor, was CMV-positive, and had acute GVHD only. These T cells may partly come from the graft donor. Both conserved end residues are part of each CDR3. The order of the fields is V gene, J gene, D gene, CDR3 protein. The D gene is left open where the match is weak.

V gene: TRBV4-2; J gene: TRBJ2-2; D gene: TRBD2; CDR3 protein: CASSPIGERGSNTGELFF
V gene: TRBV6-5; J gene: TRBJ2-7; D gene: TRBD2; CDR3 protein: CASSARGYVNEQYF
V gene: TRBV5-1; J gene: TRBJ1-1; D gene: NA; CDR3 protein: CASSLGGGTEAFF
V gene: TRBV5-1; J gene: TRBJ2-2; D gene: TRBD1; CDR3 protein: CASSLAGTDLTGELFF
V gene: TRBV7-9; J gene: TRBJ1-4; D gene: NA; CDR3 protein: CASSPGGRGEKLFF
V gene: TRBV30; J gene: TRBJ1-6; D gene: NA; CDR3 protein: CAWKSRGIRDSPLHF
V gene: TRBV14; J gene: TRBJ2-5; D gene: NA; CDR3 protein: CASSQVTGQETQYF
V gene: TRBV10-3; J gene: TRBJ2-1; D gene: NA; CDR3 protein: CAISESGGSYNEQFF
V gene: TRBV4-1; J gene: TRBJ2-5; D gene: NA; CDR3 protein: CASSPLASETQYF
V gene: TRBV7-9; J gene: TRBJ2-7; D gene: TRBD1; CDR3 protein: CASSAPGQGAYEQYF
V gene: TRBV9; J gene: TRBJ2-3; D gene: TRBD2; CDR3 protein: CASRAGGKDADTQYF
V gene: TRBV29-1; J gene: TRBJ1-2; D gene: TRBD1; CDR3 protein: CSVDKGAPEGYTF
V gene: TRBV5-6; J gene: TRBJ2-7; D gene: NA; CDR3 protein: CASSPDRAYEQYF
V gene: TRBV6-5; J gene: TRBJ2-3; D gene: TRBD2; CDR3 protein: CASRTGLAGTDTQYF
V gene: TRBV19; J gene: TRBJ2-7; D gene: TRBD2; CDR3 protein: CASSAGLAYEQYF
V gene: TRBV6-5; J gene: TRBJ2-3; D gene: NA; CDR3 protein: CASSYYSGSSTDTQYF
V gene: TRBV5-1; J gene: TRBJ2-3; D gene: NA; CDR3 protein: CASSSYTGLYF
V gene: TRBV7-2; J gene: TRBJ1-1; D gene: NA; CDR3 protein: CASSQATEAFF
V gene: TRBV5-1; J gene: TRBJ2-5; D gene: NA; CDR3 protein: CASRSVEGGTQYF
V gene: TRBV5-1; J gene: TRBJ1-1; D gene: NA; CDR3 protein: CASSLAVRDKVGLNTEAFF
V gene: TRBV5-1; J gene: TRBJ2-3; D gene: NA; CDR3 protein: CASSLVSRDTDTQYF
V gene: TRBV5-5; J gene: TRBJ1-2; D gene: NA; CDR3 protein: CASRPAANYYGYTF
V gene: TRBV29-1; J gene: TRBJ1-3; D gene: TRBD1; CDR3 protein: CSVRGAAGYGNTIYF
V gene: TRBV7-8; J gene: TRBJ1-5; D gene: NA; CDR3 protein: CASSSGGGQPQHF
V gene: TRBV19; J gene: TRBJ1-2; D gene: TRBD1; CDR3 protein: CASSWDSLSYGYTF
V gene: TRBV2; J gene: TRBJ1-1; D gene: NA; CDR3 protein: CASRTGGSEAFF
V gene: TRBV19; J gene: TRBJ1-2; D gene: TRBD1; CDR3 protein: CASRDRGEANYGYTF
V gene: TRBV27; J gene: TRBJ1-5; D gene: TRBD1; CDR3 protein: CASGGKAGTVLNQPQHF
V gene: TRBV5-4; J gene: TRBJ2-5; D gene: TRBD1; CDR3 protein: CASSPRGQGGETQYF
V gene: TRBV2; J gene: TRBJ2-5; D gene: NA; CDR3 protein: CASSESAGQETQYF
V gene: TRBV7-9; J gene: TRBJ2-7; D gene: NA; CDR3 protein: CASSLDTDSYEQYF
V gene: TRBV4-3; J gene: TRBJ1-2; D gene: NA; CDR3 protein: CASSQERAVNYGYTF
V gene: TRBV27; J gene: TRBJ2-7; D gene: TRBD1; CDR3 protein: CASSFRDSAYEQYF
V gene: TRBV10-3; J gene: TRBJ1-1; D gene: NA; CDR3 protein: CAITPGGTEAFF
V gene: TRBV2; J gene: TRBJ1-1; D gene: NA; CDR3 protein: CASTGDRNTEAFF
V gene: TRBV20-1; J gene: TRBJ2-1; D gene: NA; CDR3 protein: CSAAPEQFF
V gene: TRBV11-2; J gene: TRBJ2-5; D gene: NA; CDR3 protein: CASSLRGPTQETQYF
V gene: TRBV19; J gene: TRBJ1-5; D gene: TRBD1; CDR3 protein: CASSLGQGRSQPQHF
V gene: TRBV25-1; J gene: TRBJ1-1; D gene: NA; CDR3 protein: CASSESFVGGNTEAFF
V gene: TRBV10-3; J gene: TRBJ2-5; D gene: NA; CDR3 protein: CAIRRLVMETQYF
V gene: TRBV7-9; J gene: TRBJ2-1; D gene: TRBD2; CDR3 protein: CASSPTATRGGRDEQFF
V gene: TRBV10-3; J gene: TRBJ2-5; D gene: NA; CDR3 protein: CAISEPGETQYF
V gene: TRBV5-1; J gene: TRBJ2-3; D gene: TRBD2; CDR3 protein: CASSWVAGGTDTQYF